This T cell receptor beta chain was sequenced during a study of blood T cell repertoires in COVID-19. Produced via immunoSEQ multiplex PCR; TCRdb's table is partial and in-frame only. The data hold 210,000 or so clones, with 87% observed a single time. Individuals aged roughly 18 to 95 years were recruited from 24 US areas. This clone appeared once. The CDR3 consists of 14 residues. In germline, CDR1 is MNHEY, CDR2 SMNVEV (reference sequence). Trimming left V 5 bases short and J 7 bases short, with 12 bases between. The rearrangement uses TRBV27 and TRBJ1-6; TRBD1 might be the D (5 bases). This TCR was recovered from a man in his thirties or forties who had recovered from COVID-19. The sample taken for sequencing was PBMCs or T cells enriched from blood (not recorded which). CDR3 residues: CASSQAGLNSPLHF. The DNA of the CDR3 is TGTGCCAGCAGTCAGGCAGGGTTAAATTCACCCCTCCACTTT.